The rows below give T cell receptor beta chains drawn from one sample of a study of post-analysis software for immune sequencing data. TCRdb reprocessed the PCR reads via MiXCR and lists one record per CDR3 protein. The sample has 700,000 to 900,000 distinct CDR3 sequences, 40% to 55% seen once. Sequenced material: blood. The receptors come from a girl under 18 with multiple sclerosis. CDR3s include the opening cysteine and the closing phenylalanine or tryptophan. The D gene is left open where the match is weak. A row's size may be missing; if present it is once, few, many or a size class.

clone_size j_call v_call d_call cdr3_nt cdr3_aa
. TRBJ2-1 TRBV7-3 . TGTGCCAGCAGCCTACGGTTCGAGGGTACCAGTGAGCAGTTCTTC CASSLRFEGTSEQFF
few TRBJ2-1 TRBV27 TRBD2 TGTGCCAGCAGCCTTACCGGGACTAGCGGAGATATCTACAATGAGCAGTTCTTC CASSLTGTSGDIYNEQFF
. TRBJ1-2 TRBV12-3/TRBV12-4 . TGTGCCAGCAGTCCCCTGGGAACTGGACACTTTAACTATGGCTACACCTTC CASSPLGTGHFNYGYTF
. TRBJ2-1 TRBV11-3 TRBD2 TGTGCCAGCAGCACGGGACTAGCGGGCTGGTACAATGAGCAGTTCTTC CASSTGLAGWYNEQFF
. TRBJ2-1 TRBV9 TRBD2 TGTGCCAGCAGCGTAGAACTAGCGGGACCTCGGGATGAGCAGTTCTTC CASSVELAGPRDEQFF
few TRBJ2-5 TRBV20-1 TRBD2 TGCAGTGCTAGAGATCGGGCTAGCGGGAGGGCGGATGAGCAGTACTTC CSARDRASGRADEQYF
. TRBJ2-7 TRBV4-1 . TGCGCCAGCAGCCAAGAGCCTATGAAAAAGAGCTACGAGCAGTACTTC CASSQEPMKKSYEQYF
many TRBJ2-7 TRBV3-1 . TGTGCCAGCAGCCAAGATAGAGGCAGGTACGAGCAGTACTTC CASSQDRGRYEQYF
. TRBJ2-1 TRBV4-1 TRBD2 TGCGCCAGCAGCCTGGGACTAGCGGGAAAGTCCTACAATGAGCAGTTCTTC CASSLGLAGKSYNEQFF
. TRBJ2-7 TRBV11-2 . TGTGCCAGCAGCTTAAACCCTGGGGGAAACTACGAGCAGTACTTC CASSLNPGGNYEQYF
. TRBJ1-1 TRBV29-1 TRBD1 TGCAGCGTTGGGAAAACAGGGGTAAACACTGAAGCTTTCTTT CSVGKTGVNTEAFF
once TRBJ2-1 TRBV27 . TGTGCCAGCAGTTTAGCGGGCCTCTACAATGGGCAGTTCTTC CASSLAGLYNGQFF
. TRBJ2-3 TRBV20-1 . TGCAGTGCTAGAGATCACTTCAGACCGGAGGGGGGGGAGGATACGCAGTATTTT CSARDHFRPEGGEDTQYF
. TRBJ1-3 TRBV7-3 . TGTGCCAGCAGCTTAACCGGGGCAGGGGCTGGAAACACCATATATTTT CASSLTGAGAGNTIYF
. TRBJ1-1 TRBV9 . TGTGCCAGCAGCGTCGTGCGACAGCCGACTGAAGCTTTCTTT CASSVVRQPTEAFF
few TRBJ2-1 TRBV20-1 . TGCAGTACTGGGTCTTTCGGGAGTGCAGATGAGCAGTTCTTC CSTGSFGSADEQFF
. TRBJ2-3 TRBV11-2 . TGTGCCAGCAGCTTAGACCGGGACCTTAGCACAGATACGCAGTATTTT CASSLDRDLSTDTQYF
. TRBJ2-1 TRBV7-9 . TGTGCCAGCAGCTTGGGACCCTCAATCCATGAGCAGTTCTTC CASSLGPSIHEQFF
. TRBJ2-6 TRBV14 . TGTGCCAGCAGCCAAGAGAGGGGGGCCTCTGGGGCCAACGTCCTGACTTTC CASSQERGASGANVLTF
. TRBJ2-3 TRBV7-2 . TGTGCCAGCAGCTTAGCCGTTTTTTCGAGCGGAGGGAGGACAGATACGCAGTATTTT CASSLAVFSSGGRTDTQYF
few TRBJ2-3 TRBV7-2 TRBD1 TGTGCCAGCAGCTCCAGACAGGGATCCACAGATACGCAGTATTTT CASSSRQGSTDTQYF
. TRBJ2-1 TRBV28 TRBD2 TGTGCCAGCAGTCCCGGTGGAGCGGGGGAACGGGAGCAGTTCTTC CASSPGGAGEREQFF
. TRBJ2-7 TRBV6-6 . TGTGCCAGCAGTACGGAGGGATCCTACGAGCAGTACTTC CASSTEGSYEQYF
. TRBJ2-1 TRBV10-3 . TGTGCCATCAGTGCCGGGACTCTCGGTGAGCAGTTCTTC CAISAGTLGEQFF
. TRBJ1-5 TRBV20-1 . TGCAGTGCTAGAGATCTTAGGGCAGGATTTAGCAATCAGCCCCAGCATTTT CSARDLRAGFSNQPQHF
. TRBJ2-7 TRBV3-1 TRBD1 TGTGCCAGCACCTCACAGGGGTTGATGGACGAGCAGTACTTC CASTSQGLMDEQYF
. TRBJ2-1 TRBV7-9 TRBD2 TGTGCCAGCAGCTTCGGGGGACTAGCGGGGGTGAGCTCCTACAATGAGCAGTTCTTC CASSFGGLAGVSSYNEQFF
. TRBJ2-3 TRBV12-3/TRBV12-4 TRBD2 TGTGCCAGCAGTTCGTACACCGGGACTACCCTCACAGATACGCAGTATTTT CASSSYTGTTLTDTQYF
. TRBJ2-7 TRBV20-1 TRBD1 TGCAGTGCTGAGGACAGGGTGAACTACGAGCAGTACTTC CSAEDRVNYEQYF
few TRBJ2-7 TRBV20-1 . TGCAGTGCTCCCCATAATAGGGACGAGCAGTACTTC CSAPHNRDEQYF
few TRBJ1-2 TRBV30 . TGTGCCTGGAACATAGGGGATGGCTACACCTTC CAWNIGDGYTF
. TRBJ2-3 TRBV20-1 TRBD1 TGCAGTGCCCAGGGACAGGGGGGCACAGATACGCAGTATTTT CSAQGQGGTDTQYF
. TRBJ2-3 TRBV29-1 . TGCAGCGCCCGCCCCGCAGGGGGGAGCACAGATACGCAGTATTTT CSARPAGGSTDTQYF
. TRBJ2-2 TRBV7-9 TRBD2 TGTGCCAGCAGCTTAGCCCCTAGCGGGAGGAACACCGGGGAGCTGTTTTTT CASSLAPSGRNTGELFF
few TRBJ1-2 TRBV5-5 . TGTGCCAGCAGCTTGGTGGGGGTAAATGGCTACACCTTC CASSLVGVNGYTF
. TRBJ1-2 TRBV9 . TGTGCCAGCGGGGACTATGGCTACACCTTC CASGDYGYTF
. TRBJ1-2 TRBV10-3 TRBD1 TGTGCCATCAGTGAGGGGACAGGAGCGATCTATGGCTACACCTTC CAISEGTGAIYGYTF
. TRBJ2-1 TRBV5-1 TRBD1 TGCGCCAGCAGCTTGTTACAGGGGGCGCGGAATGAGCAGTTCTTC CASSLLQGARNEQFF
few TRBJ2-7 TRBV12-3/TRBV12-4 TRBD1 TGTGCCAGCAGCGGACAGGGGGCGGGCGAGCAGTACTTC CASSGQGAGEQYF
. TRBJ2-1 TRBV10-2 TRBD2 TGCGCCAGCAGCGCTAGCGGGCAAGAGACCCAGTTCTTC CASSASGQETQFF